The 7 T cell receptor beta chains below come from one sample, sequenced in a study of regulatory T cells in long-lasting Graves disease. As to time point: persistent/refractory GD, antithyroid drugs over 5 years with positive TRAb. Preparation of the TCR library used RNA extracted from PBMCs. TCR beta libraries were built with iRepertoire HTBI primers and Arm-PCR of CDR3 regions. MiXCR, applied by TCRdb to the multiplex PCR reads, yields one record per CDR3 protein. The data hold approximately 470,000 distinct CDR3 sequences, with less than 25% observed a single time. The sequenced sample was peripheral blood mononuclear cells (PBMCs), obtained when the disease was refractory, from a patient treated with antithyroid drugs. The receptors come from a female donor with Graves disease.

This clonotype was counted once. This chain joins TRBV6-2 or TRBV6-3 and TRBJ2-2; 7 positions match TRBD1. The junction had 5 bases not matched to a gene; V was cut back by 7 bases and J by 6 bases. In germline, CDR1 is MNHEY, CDR2 SVGEGT. The CDR3 is made up of 13 amino acids. The CDR3 DNA sequence: TGTGCCAGCACCGAGGGGGCGGCCGGGGAGCTGTTTTTT. Translated: CASTEGAAGELFF.

This clonotype was seen more than once but under ten times. The chain links TRBV4-1 to TRBJ2-5; perhaps TRBD2 as D (7 bases). This CDR3 is built from 15 residues. The V and J ends lost 1 base and 5 bases respectively, with 14 bases between them. Germline assignment: CDR1 MGHRA and CDR2 YSYEKL. CDR3 amino acids: CASSQVGGRGETQYF. Written as DNA, the CDR3 is TGCGCCAGCAGCCAAGTGGGGGGGCGCGGGGAGACCCAGTACTTC.

This clonotype was picked up many times. The chain is built from TRBV12-3 or TRBV12-4 and TRBJ1-2, with TRBD1 matching 7 bases. The CDR3 runs 16 residues. The trim removed 5 bases at V and 8 bases at J, leaving 17 bases unmatched. CDR3 nucleotides: TGTGCCAGCAGTCCACACCGACAGGGTGAGGCGCAAGGCTACACCTTC. Its translation is CASSPHRQGEAQGYTF.

This clonotype occurred once. The chain couples TRBV24-1 to TRBJ2-1, with 7 bases aligning to TRBD2. Germline CDR1 and CDR2: KGHDR and SFDVKD. The CDR3 is made up of 14 amino acids. Trimming removed 6 bases from V and 7 bases from J; junction bases left unmatched: 8. This CDR3 reads CATSLPGGPNEQFF. As DNA, the CDR3 is TGTGCCACCAGTTTGCCGGGAGGTCCAAATGAGCAGTTCTTC.

This clonotype occurred a few times. The rearrangement links TRBV20-1 to TRBJ2-1, with a tentative D call TRBD1 (6 bases). The CDR3 covers 15 residues. Germline lookup yields CDR1 DFQATT and CDR2 SNEGSKA (reference sequence). Trimming removed 3 bases from V and 8 bases from J, with 20 bases in between. This chain's CDR3 is CSARTPQQGWDEQFF. CDR3 sequence (DNA): TGCAGTGCTAGGACACCCCAGCAGGGGTGGGATGAGCAGTTCTTC.

This chain connects TRBV29-1 to TRBJ1-2, with D perhaps TRBD1 (6 bases). V was trimmed by 7 bases and J by 4 bases, leaving 22 bases between them. CDR1 is SQVTM and CDR2 is ANQGSEA in the germline V gene. The CDR3 has 15 amino acids. The DNA for the CDR3 is TGCAGCGCCCGTATAACCCGACAGGAGGGCTATGGCTACACCTTC. Amino acid sequence: CSARITRQEGYGYTF.

V gene TRBV27 combines with J gene TRBJ1-5; tentative D call: TRBD1 (5 bases). The V gene's germline CDR1 is MNHEY and CDR2 SMNVEV (reference sequence). Trimming removed 8 bases from V and 3 bases from J, with 20 bases in between. There are 16 residues in the CDR3. The CDR3 loop is CASRFTGQGTNQPQHF. The CDR3 nucleotides read TGTGCCAGCCGATTTACGGGGCAGGGCACCAATCAGCCCCAGCATTTT.